This TCR beta chain was recorded in a study of lymphopenia after photon versus proton radiotherapy. Broader study findings: In patients who died, overall survival fell as post-nadir TCR diversity dropped more. Oligoclonal CD8+ Temra expansion after nadir drove photon patients' diversity drop. Better survival with proton therapy was suggested as possible, not demonstrated. Photon-treated patients lost naive T cells and TCR diversity; proton-treated stayed stable.

On this clone itself: Its cognate antigen is unknown.

CDR1 is KGHSH and CDR2 is LQKENI in the germline V gene. V lost 1 base and J lost 5; bases outside the gene matches: 5. The CDR3 length is 15 residues. Produced via immunoSEQ multiplex PCR; TCRdb's table is partial and in-frame only. The sample records approximately 170,000 clones, roughly nine tenths being singletons. This specimen consisted of peripheral blood, obtained from a patient treated with photon-based radiotherapy. This TCR came from a middle-aged man with gastric cancer. The chain recombines TRBV18 with TRBJ2-5; TRBD1 matches at 9 bases. The CDR3 nucleotides are TGTGCCAGCTCACCACGGGACAGGGTGAGGGAGACCCAGTACTTC. Amino acid sequence: CASSPRDRVRETQYF.